Below are 30 T cell receptor beta chains sequenced from a single sample in a study of beta chain features in type 1 diabetes. Study observations and caveats: Moderately but significantly shorter TCRB CDR3s were found in Type 1 diabetes patients in all four CD4+ subsets.

These receptors have no identified antigens. cDNA synthesis used the whole RNA isolate, giving expressed TCRB sequences. Produced via immunoSEQ multiplex PCR; TCRdb's table is partial and in-frame only. The data contain hundreds of thousands of clones, about 15% of them seen just once; the ten biggest clones take up about 0.014%. Sequenced sample: naive CD4+ T cells from blood. All receptors derive from a man aged 18 to 30 with type 1 diabetes.

This clone showed up just a few times. V usage is TRBV18 and J usage is TRBJ2-7; D gene uncertain. CDR1 is KGHSH, CDR2 LQKENI, per germline. Trimming removed 2 bases from V and 4 bases from J, with 6 bases in between. CDR3 length: 12 residues. CDR3 nucleotides: TGTGCCAGCTCACCATCCCGGTACGAGCAGTACTTC. The encoded protein is CASSPSRYEQYF.

This chain links TRBV7-6 with TRBJ1-5, with 8 bases lining up with TRBD1. The CDR3 sequence is 16 residues long. CDR1 and CDR2 from the germline V gene are SGHVS and FNYEAQ. V dropped 2 bases and J dropped 2; count of bases not matched to a gene: 5. The CDR3 DNA reads TGTGCCAGCAGCTTAAGGGCAGGGGGCGGCAATCAGCCCCAGCATTTT. Translated: CASSLRAGGGNQPQHF.

The table lists this clone with a few counts. The V and J genes are TRBV18 and TRBJ1-3; D unresolved. The CDR3 length is 15 residues. The germline V and J ends were trimmed by 2 bases and 0 bases, with 8 bases remaining between them. Germline V lookup: CDR1 KGHSH, CDR2 LQKENI. The DNA for the CDR3 is TGTGCCAGCTCACCAGGGAGTAACTCTGGAAACACCATATATTTT. It codes for CASSPGSNSGNTIYF.

J is TRBJ2-7 and V is TRBV5-1; D perhaps matches TRBD2 (6 bases). With 4 bases removed from V and 1 base from J, the gap between germline ends came to 12 bases. CDR1 and CDR2 from the germline V gene are SGHRS and YFSETQ. The CDR3 consists of 14 residues. The chain's CDR3 is CASSPRDLSYEQYF. CDR3 nucleotide sequence: TGCGCCAGCAGCCCTCGGGACTTGTCCTACGAGCAGTACTTC. Using reference TRBV5-1 and TRBJ2-7 for the parts outside the CDR3, the full variable domain is KAGVTQTPRYLIKTRGQQVTLSCSPISGHRSVSWYQQTPGQGLQFLFEYFSETQRNKGNFPGRFSGRQFSNSRSEMNVSTLELGDSALYLCASSPRDLSYEQYFGPGTRLTVT.

The CDR3 loop reads CATSRAGGSYNEQFF. CDR3 bases: TGTGCCACCAGCAGAGCCGGGGGCTCCTACAATGAGCAGTTCTTC. The chain is built from TRBV15 and TRBJ2-1; the D gene is possibly TRBD2 (6 bases). The V gene's germline CDR1 is LNHNV and CDR2 YYDKDF (reference sequence). Trimming took 1 base from V and 0 from J, leaving 7 bases between them. This CDR3 has 15 residues.

The V and J genes are TRBV5-4 and TRBJ1-5; D is ambiguous. The V end lost 2 bases, the J end lost 6 bases, and 3 bases lay between the germline ends. CDR3 length equals 11 residues. From germline, CDR1 is SGHNT and CDR2 YYREEE (reference sequence). The CDR3 loop is CASSFIQPQHF. The CDR3 coding sequence is TGTGCCAGCAGCTTTATTCAGCCCCAGCATTTT.

The chain links TRBV5-1 to TRBJ2-1, with D uncertain. CDR3 length: 12 amino acids. Germline assignment: CDR1 SGHRS and CDR2 YFSETQ. Trimming pared 0 bases from V and 7 bases from J, leaving 5 bases between. For the CDR3, the DNA is TGCGCCAGCAGCTTGGGCGGAAATGAGCAGTTCTTC. This gives the protein CASSLGGNEQFF.

V usage is TRBV2 and J usage is TRBJ2-3; 8 nucleotides match TRBD2. CDR3 length: 14 residues. V dropped 6 bases and J dropped 4; count of bases not matched to a gene: 6. Germline CDR1 SNHLY, CDR2 FYNNEI. CDR3: CASRREGGADTQYF. The CDR3 DNA follows: TGTGCCAGCAGACGGGAGGGGGGAGCAGATACGCAGTATTTT.

The rearrangement uses TRBV20-1 and TRBJ2-3, with D tentatively TRBD1 (5 bases). Trimming stripped 6 bases from V and 9 bases from J, with 10 bases between. The germline CDR1 and CDR2 sequences are DFQATT and SNEGSKA (reference sequence). The CDR3 consists of 10 residues. The CDR3 protein is CSARSGTQYF. The CDR3 nucleotides are TGCAGTGCCCGGTCAGGGACGCAGTATTTT.

A few counts support this clone. The CDR3 loop reads CASSLLPGLDYEQYF. The CDR3, as DNA: TGTGCCAGCAGTTTGCTCCCAGGACTGGACTACGAGCAGTACTTC. V usage is TRBV27 and J usage is TRBJ2-7, with D perhaps matching TRBD2 (5 bases). Germline V gene lookup returns CDR1 MNHEY and CDR2 SMNVEV (reference sequence). This CDR3 region has 15 residues. Trimming removed 3 bases at V and 3 bases at J, with 15 bases between.

In its sample, this clone was seen a few times. The chain employs TRBV7-9 and TRBJ2-4; 7 bases match TRBD1. V gave up 1 base and J gave up 5 bases; unmatched junction bases: 2. The CDR3 length is 14 residues. Germline V CDR1 and CDR2: SEHNR, FQNEAQ (reference sequence). CDR3 sequence: CASSLGQGQNIQYF. DNA for the CDR3: TGTGCCAGCAGCTTAGGACAGGGCCAAAACATTCAGTACTTC.

The gene calls are TRBV5-1 and TRBJ2-7; the D gene is possibly TRBD1 (6 bases). Germline-derived CDR1 and CDR2 are SGHRS and YFSETQ. V lost 4 bases and J lost 2, with 19 bases in between. There are 16 residues in the CDR3. The CDR3 DNA follows: TGCGCCAGCAGCAGGAACCCTAGACAGGAACCCTACGAGCAGTACTTC. Residues: CASSRNPRQEPYEQYF.

This clone was counted only a few times. This chain uses TRBV11-2 with TRBJ2-1; 7 nucleotides align to TRBD2. V shed 5 bases and J 1 base; nucleotides not matched to a gene: 5. The germline V gene encodes CDR1 SGHAT and CDR2 FQNNGV. The CDR3 is 15 residues long. CDR3 amino acids: CASSPGLGSYNEQFF. CDR3 coding DNA: TGTGCCAGCAGCCCCGGACTAGGTTCCTACAATGAGCAGTTCTTC.

The chain uses TRBV6-1 and TRBJ2-5; 7 bases map to TRBD2. CDR3 length: 16 amino acids. Germline V CDR1 and CDR2: MNHNS, SASEGT. J gave up 2 bases and V 4 bases, and 10 bases lay outside the gene matches. Written as DNA, the CDR3 is TGTGCCAGCAGTGGGGGTTATGCCGGGGGGCAAGAGACCCAGTACTTC. This encodes CASSGGYAGGQETQYF.

The rearrangement uses TRBV4-3 and TRBJ2-3, with 7 bases lining up with TRBD1. Trimming took 4 bases from V and 2 from J; bases not matched to a gene: 6. Germline V gives CDR1 LGHNA, CDR2 YSLEER. The CDR3 covers 15 residues. The CDR3 nucleotides are TGCGCCAGCAGCCTTAGACAGGGAATCACAGATACGCAGTATTTT. It codes for CASSLRQGITDTQYF.

This clone was observed a few times. V is TRBV6-5 and J is TRBJ2-7; 7 bases align to TRBD2. The V gene end was trimmed by 3 bases and the J gene end by 4 bases; junction bases not matched to a gene: 9. The CDR3 covers 15 residues. Germline CDR1 is MNHEY and CDR2 is SVGAGI. CDR3 protein: CASSYSGGSAYEQYF. The CDR3 DNA is TGTGCCAGCAGTTATAGTGGCGGGAGCGCTTACGAGCAGTACTTC.

The chain uses TRBV15 and TRBJ2-3; TRBD1 agrees at 9 bases. The junction had 16 bases not matched to a gene; V was cut back by 4 bases and J by 8 bases. The CDR3 is 17 amino acids. In germline, CDR1 is LNHNV, CDR2 YYDKDF (reference sequence). This CDR3 is CATSTKTGGAHLSTQYF. The CDR3 coding sequence is TGTGCCACCAGCACGAAAACAGGGGGCGCTCATCTGAGTACGCAGTATTTT.

The CDR3 here is CAWSVRLRGETQYF. CDR3 coding DNA: TGTGCCTGGAGTGTACGACTCCGGGGAGAGACCCAGTACTTC. V is TRBV30 and J is TRBJ2-5; TRBD2 might be the D (5 bases). V was clipped by 0 bases and J by 4 bases, with 12 bases between them. CDR1 and CDR2 (germline): GTSNPN, SVGIG (reference sequence). The CDR3 is 14 residues long.

The chain uses TRBV20-1 and TRBJ2-1; no clear D. The germline V and J ends were trimmed by 3 bases and 5 bases, with 5 bases remaining between them. The CDR3 is 11 residues long. Germline V gene sequence: CDR1 DFQATT, CDR2 SNEGSKA (reference sequence). CDR3 loop: CSASANNEQFF. CDR3 nucleotide sequence: TGCAGTGCTAGTGCTAACAATGAGCAGTTCTTC.

The rearrangement joins TRBV18 to TRBJ2-3; TRBD1 matches 7 bases. This CDR3 is 16 amino acids long. CDR1 is KGHSH and CDR2 is LQKENI in the germline V gene. The V and J ends lost 6 bases and 6 bases, in that order; junction bases with no gene match: 15. CDR3 DNA: TGTGCCAGCTCTCCGGGACAGATAGGCCTAGTTGATACGCAGTATTTT. It is translated as CASSPGQIGLVDTQYF. The variable domain in full, with the rest retrieved from reference TRBV18 and TRBJ2-3, is NAGVMQNPRHLVRRRGQEARLRCSPMKGHSHVYWYRQLPEEGLKFMVYLQKENIIDESGMPKERFSAEFPKEGPSILRIQQVVRGDSAAYFCASSPGQIGLVDTQYFGPGTRLTVL.

This clone was seen a few times. The chain recombines TRBV7-9 with TRBJ2-5, with a weak D call TRBD2 (6 bases). The germline CDR1 and CDR2 sequences are SEHNR and FQNEAQ (reference sequence). The V end was cut by 0 bases, the J end by 2 bases, with 13 bases between. There are 16 residues in the CDR3. CDR3 bases: TGTGCCAGCAGCTTAGCGGGAGCGGGCCCTCAAGAGACCCAGTACTTC. Its protein product is CASSLAGAGPQETQYF. Full variable domain (rest looked up from reference TRBV7-9 and TRBJ2-5): DTGVSQNPRHKITKRGQNVTFRCDPISEHNRLYWYRQTLGQGPEFLTYFQNEAQLEKSRLLSDRFSAERPKGSFSTLEIQRTEQGDSAMYLCASSLAGAGPQETQYFGPGTRLLVL.

This clone showed up just a few times. The chain combines TRBV5-4 with TRBJ2-2, with 14 bases lining up with TRBD2. This CDR3 has 16 amino acids. V shed 4 bases, J shed 5 bases, and the junction held 4 bases outside the gene matches. Germline V gene sequence: CDR1 SGHNT, CDR2 YYREEE (reference sequence). This CDR3 reads CASSAGLAGGTGELFF. The DNA of the CDR3 is TGTGCCAGCAGCGCAGGACTAGCGGGAGGAACCGGGGAGCTGTTTTTT.

The chain has TRBV7-2 and TRBJ2-3; D possibly corresponds to TRBD2 (6 bases). Trimming removed 4 bases at V and 2 bases at J, with 13 bases between. The CDR3 is 15 residues long. Germline V gene lookup returns CDR1 SGHTA and CDR2 FQGNSA. The chain's CDR3 is CASSSGGLSTDTQYF. The CDR3 nucleotides read TGTGCCAGCAGCTCTGGGGGGTTGTCCACAGATACGCAGTATTTT.

The rearrangement uses TRBV18 and TRBJ1-2, with D perhaps matching TRBD1 (5 bases). The CDR3 loop spans 15 amino acids. V dropped 4 bases and J dropped 6 bases, with 18 bases sitting between them. Germline V gene sequence: CDR1 KGHSH, CDR2 LQKENI. Written as DNA, the CDR3 is TGTGCCAGCTCACAGAGCCCGGGGGTAGACGATGGCTACACCTTC. This translates into CASSQSPGVDDGYTF.

The rearrangement joins TRBV7-2 to TRBJ2-7; 7 bases line up with TRBD1. The junction had 1 base not matched to a gene; V was cut back by 0 bases and J by 2 bases. This CDR3 is 14 amino acids long. Germline V gene sequence: CDR1 SGHTA, CDR2 FQGNSA. CDR3 sequence (DNA): TGTGCCAGCAGCTTAGCGGGACAGCCCTACGAGCAGTACTTC. Its protein is CASSLAGQPYEQYF.

CDR3 amino acids: CASSPDTSYGYTF. In nucleotides, the CDR3 is TGTGCCAGCAGTCCCGACACCAGCTATGGCTACACCTTC. The chain couples TRBV28 to TRBJ1-2; D remains ambiguous. CDR1 is MDHEN and CDR2 is SYDVKM in the germline V gene. V lost 5 bases and J 4 bases, leaving 11 bases between the germline ends. The CDR3 loop spans 13 amino acids.

This clone was counted a few times. The chain carries TRBV7-8 and TRBJ1-1, with D unresolved. Germline CDR1 and CDR2: SGHVS and FQNEAQ. Trimming removed 2 bases from V and 4 bases from J, with 17 bases in between. CDR3 length: 16 residues. CDR3 protein: CASSLISGVGGTEAFF. The CDR3 bases are TGTGCCAGCAGCTTAATTTCTGGGGTGGGAGGCACTGAAGCTTTCTTT.

The genes are TRBV28 and TRBJ1-1, with D tentatively TRBD1 (6 bases). Germline CDR1 and CDR2: MDHEN and SYDVKM. The CDR3 totals 13 residues. Trimming shortened V by 3 bases and J by 1 base, and 6 bases separated the two germline ends. The DNA of the CDR3 is TGTGCCAGCAGTTTCAGGGGGAACACTGAAGCTTTCTTT. Its translation is CASSFRGNTEAFF.

V and J are TRBV28 and TRBJ1-4; TRBD1 is a possible D gene (5 bases). Germline V gene sequence: CDR1 MDHEN, CDR2 SYDVKM. The CDR3 runs to 13 residues. Trimming cost V 7 bases and J 8 bases, with 14 bases left between them. The CDR3: CASNWGIREKLFF. CDR3 nucleotides: TGTGCCAGCAATTGGGGCATCCGGGAAAAACTGTTTTTT. Complete variable domain (other parts from reference TRBV28 and TRBJ1-4): DVKVTQSSRYLVKRTGEKVFLECVQDMDHENMFWYRQDPGLGLRLIYFSYDVKMKEKGDIPEGYSVSREKKERFSLILESASTNQTSMYLCASNWGIREKLFFGSGTQLSVL.

J is TRBJ2-2 and V is TRBV28; no clear D. This CDR3 is 12 amino acids long. Germline lookup yields CDR1 MDHEN and CDR2 SYDVKM. Between the trimmed V and J ends, which lost 4 bases and 9 bases, there was a span of 9 bases. CDR3: CASSSPQWELFF. CDR3 coding DNA: TGTGCCAGCAGTTCCCCTCAGTGGGAGCTGTTTTTT. Looking up the rest from reference TRBV28 and TRBJ2-2 gives the full variable domain: DVKVTQSSRYLVKRTGEKVFLECVQDMDHENMFWYRQDPGLGLRLIYFSYDVKMKEKGDIPEGYSVSREKKERFSLILESASTNQTSMYLCASSSPQWELFFGEGSRLTVL.